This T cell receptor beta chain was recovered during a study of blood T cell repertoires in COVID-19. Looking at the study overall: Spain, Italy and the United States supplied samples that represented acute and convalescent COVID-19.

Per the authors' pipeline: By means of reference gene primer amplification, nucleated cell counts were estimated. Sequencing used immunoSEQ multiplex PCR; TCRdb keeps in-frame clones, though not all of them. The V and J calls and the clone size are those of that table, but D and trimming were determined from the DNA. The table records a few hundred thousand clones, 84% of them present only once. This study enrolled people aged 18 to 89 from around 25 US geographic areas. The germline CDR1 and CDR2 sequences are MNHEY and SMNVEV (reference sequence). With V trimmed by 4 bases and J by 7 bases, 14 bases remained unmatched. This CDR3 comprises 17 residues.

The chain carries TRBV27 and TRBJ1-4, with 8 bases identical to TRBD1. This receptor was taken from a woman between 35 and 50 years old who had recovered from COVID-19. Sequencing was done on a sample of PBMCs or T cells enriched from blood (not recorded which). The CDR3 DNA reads TGTGCCAGCAGTTCTCCGGACAGGGCCAGACGGGGTGAAAAACTGTTTTTT. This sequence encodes CASSSPDRARRGEKLFF.